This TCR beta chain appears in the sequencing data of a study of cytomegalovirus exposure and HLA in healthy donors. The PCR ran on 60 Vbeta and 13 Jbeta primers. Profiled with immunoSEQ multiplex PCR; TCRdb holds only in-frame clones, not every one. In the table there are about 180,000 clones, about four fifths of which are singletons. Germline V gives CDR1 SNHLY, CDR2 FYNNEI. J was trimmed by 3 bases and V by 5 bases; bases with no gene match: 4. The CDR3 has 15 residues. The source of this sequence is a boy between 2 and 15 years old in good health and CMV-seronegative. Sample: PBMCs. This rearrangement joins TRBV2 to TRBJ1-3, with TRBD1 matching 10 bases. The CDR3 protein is CASSLGQGVGNTIYF. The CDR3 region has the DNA TGTGCCAGCAGTCTTGGACAGGGGGTTGGAAACACCATATATTTT.